This T cell receptor (beta chain) was sequenced in a study of T cells in Graves' hyperthyroidism and ophthalmopathy. The germline CDR1 and CDR2 sequences are SGHDT and YYEEEE. The CDR3 is 15 residues long. Germline trimming cut 1 base from V and 2 bases from J; bases unmatched to any gene: 3. Amplification of TCR beta CDR3 regions used RNA as the template. An initial round of RT-PCR targeting the TCR CDR3 relied on the HTBI primer set. TCRdb passed the multiplex PCR reads through MiXCR, listing each CDR3 protein once. The profile shows roughly 290,000 distinct CDR3 sequences, about 14% of them singletons.

This TCR came from a woman in her 30s with Graves' hyperthyroidism that later progressed to Graves' ophthalmopathy. The sequenced material came from blood. J is TRBJ2-7 and V is TRBV5-6; 10 nucleotides match TRBD2. The CDR3 sequence is CASSLITSGTYEQYF. CDR3 nucleotides: TGTGCCAGCAGCTTGATTACTAGCGGGACCTACGAGCAGTACTTC.